One sample yielded the 15 T cell receptor beta chains listed below, sequenced in a study of T cell clonality in common variable immunodeficiency. Regarding the study as a whole: In common variable immunodeficiency, TCR beta chains reportedly carried fewer deletions and N-nucleotide insertions.

Their target antigens are unknown. TCRdb keeps only in-frame clones here, not all; method: immunoSEQ multiplex PCR. The specimen has approximately 20,000 clones, none found just once. The sequenced material came from peripheral blood mononuclear cells. These receptors all stem from a human donor with common variable immunodeficiency.

This clone showed up many times. Mismatch with germline at one junction end may stem from a read error. Read sequence stops 3 residues before the CDR3 end, and the germline J gene provides the missing end. V and J are TRBV30 and TRBJ1-5; D is undetermined. The CDR3 spans 11 residues. Germline loops: CDR1 GTSNPN, CDR2 SVGIG (reference sequence). The DNA read from the CDR3 is TGTGCCTGGGGTGTAGGCTCGCCC. Its translation: CAWGVGSP. The whole CDR3 protein is CAWGVGSPQHF.

As for this clone: The CDR3 goes on 3 residues after the read ends, and that part is filled in from the germline J gene. The chain carries TRBV2 and TRBJ2-2, with D possibly being TRBD2 (5 bases). CDR1 and CDR2 from the germline V gene are SNHLY and FYNNEI. The CDR3 is 14 residues long. Trimming shortened V by 2 bases and J by 4 bases, and 8 bases separated the two germline ends. The CDR3 sequence is CASSERTFTGELFF. The part of the CDR3 DNA that was read is TGTGCCAGCAGTGAAAGGACTTTCACCGGGGAG.

This clone showed up many times. The read ends 3 residues early relative to the CDR3; the germline J gene fills the gap. The chain is built from TRBV20-1 and TRBJ2-5, with TRBD2 as a possible D gene (6 bases). Germline CDR1 DFQATT, CDR2 SNEGSKA (reference sequence). The CDR3 covers 12 residues. Trimming cost V 0 bases and J 7 bases, with 9 bases left between them. This chain's CDR3 is CSARDQGGTQYF. The sequenced CDR3 bases are TGCAGTGCTAGAGATCAGGGAGGGACC.

Many counts were recorded for this clone. The read ends 3 residues before the CDR3 terminus; that terminus is restored from the germline J gene. V usage is TRBV4-2 and J usage is TRBJ1-1; possibly TRBD1 for D (5 bases). The CDR3 is 15 amino acids. Germline CDR1 is LGHNA and CDR2 is YNFKEQ. V lost 1 base and J lost 1, with 10 bases in between. CDR3 loop: CASSQVGGGNTEAFF. The DNA read from the CDR3 is TGTGCCAGCAGCCAAGTCGGGGGGGGGAACACTGAA.

The sample holds many counts of this clone. The sequenced fragment ends 3 residues before the CDR3 boundary, so the rest is inferred from the germline J gene. The gene calls are TRBV20-1 and TRBJ2-1; TRBD2 matches at 8 bases. CDR3 size: 15 residues. CDR1 is DFQATT and CDR2 is SNEGSKA in the germline V gene (reference sequence). Trimming took 0 bases from V and 4 from J; bases not matched to a gene: 5. The chain's CDR3 is CSARDQAGAYNEQFF. The covered CDR3 bases are TGCAGTGCTAGAGACCAAGCGGGAGCGTACAATGAG.

Many counts were recorded for this clone. The read ends 3 residues before the CDR3 terminus; that terminus is restored from the germline J gene. The chain has TRBV20-1 and TRBJ2-7; TRBD2 matches at 12 bases. This CDR3 spans 18 amino acids. V dropped 6 bases and J dropped 6; count of bases not matched to a gene: 21. Germline assignment: CDR1 DFQATT and CDR2 SNEGSKA (reference sequence). The CDR3 reads CSATTRMTSGSLWPEQYF. The CDR3 DNA, read in part, is TGCAGTGCAACGACCCGGATGACTAGCGGGAGTCTTTGGCCCGAG.

The sample holds many counts of this clone. Sequencing ends 3 residues short of the CDR3 end; the germline J gene provides the rest. The V call is TRBV18, the J call TRBJ1-2, with 8 positions matching TRBD1. V was pared by 1 base and J by 6 bases, with 4 bases of the junction left unmatched. Looked up from germline, CDR1 is KGHSH and CDR2 is LQKENI. The CDR3 has 14 residues. CDR3 protein: CASSPLGTGHGYTF. Incomplete CDR3 DNA: TGTGCCAGCTCACCACTGGGGACAGGTCATGGC.

This clone was detected many times. The read finishes 3 residues shy of the CDR3 end, and the germline J gene is used to complete it. The rearrangement joins TRBV6-1 to TRBJ2-4; 9 bases fit TRBD1. This CDR3 contains 17 residues. Germline loops: CDR1 MNHNS, CDR2 SASEGT. CDR3 region: CASSEALGQGIYQPQYF. The DNA read from the CDR3 is TGTGCCAGCAGTGAAGCGTTAGGACAGGGGATCTATCAGCCT.

In its sample, this clone is medium-sized (0.01 to 0.1%). The read halts 3 residues ahead of the CDR3 end, with the missing end drawn from the germline J gene. This chain joins TRBV7-6 and TRBJ1-1, with D maybe TRBD1 (6 bases). V lost 0 bases to trimming and J lost 3 bases, with 11 bases between them. CDR1 is SGHVS, CDR2 FNYEAQ, per germline. The CDR3 length is 15 residues. Partial CDR3 DNA: TGTGCCAGCAGCTTAGCCTCGACAGGATACACTGAA. Translation: CASSLASTGYTE. The whole CDR3 protein reads CASSLASTGYTEAFF.

This clone occurred many times. The sequenced fragment ends 3 residues before the CDR3 boundary, so the rest is inferred from the germline J gene. This chain connects TRBV20-1 to TRBJ2-3; 7 bases are shared with TRBD1. The CDR3 consists of 14 residues. The germline gives CDR1 DFQATT, CDR2 SNEGSKA (reference sequence). With V trimmed by 2 bases and J by 0 bases, 2 bases remained unmatched. CDR3 DNA, as far as it was read: TGCAGTGCTAGACGACAGGGAAGCACAGATACG. Its translation: CSARRQGSTDT. The entire CDR3 is CSARRQGSTDTQYF.

This clone was recorded many times. The read comes to an end 3 residues before the CDR3 does, leaving the germline J gene to fill in the end. The chain joins TRBV19 to TRBJ2-2, with 11 bases lining up with TRBD1. V was pared by 7 bases and J by 5 bases, with 6 bases of the junction left unmatched. This CDR3 spans 15 amino acids. Germline assignment: CDR1 LNHDA and CDR2 SQIVND (reference sequence). The CDR3 loop reads CASTQGDRGTGELFF. The sequenced CDR3 bases are TGTGCCAGTACCCAAGGGGACAGGGGGACCGGGGAG.

Of note for this clone: The missing CDR3 end, 3 residues past where the read stops, is filled in from the germline J gene. The V and J genes are TRBV7-9 and TRBJ1-2; 7 bases map to TRBD1. Germline V gene data show CDR1 as SEHNR and CDR2 as FQNEAQ (reference sequence). J lost 6 bases, V lost 6 bases, and 10 bases had no gene match. The CDR3 length is 14 residues. CDR3 bases read: TGTGCCAGCAGTGTGACAGGGAAGGTAGATGGC. Its translation is CASSVTGKVDG. The complete CDR3 sequence is CASSVTGKVDGYTF.

This clone was recorded a few times. The CDR3 goes on 3 residues after the read ends, and that part is filled in from the germline J gene. This chain joins TRBV2 and TRBJ1-5; TRBD1 is a possible D gene (6 bases). In germline, CDR1 is SNHLY, CDR2 FYNNEI. CDR3 length: 17 residues. Trimming left V 10 bases short and J 2 bases short, with 24 bases between. CDR3 bases read: TGTGCCATCATGCCGGGACATTTCCCCGGGGGCAATCAGCCC. This encodes CAIMPGHFPGGNQP. The full CDR3 is CAIMPGHFPGGNQPQHF.

In its sample, this clone was seen a few times. With the read ending 3 residues before the CDR3 end, the germline J gene is used to fill in that end. This chain uses TRBV29-1 with TRBJ2-3; the D is unclear. Germline V gene sequence: CDR1 SQVTM, CDR2 ANQGSEA. The length of the CDR3 is 13 residues. The V end was cut by 3 bases, the J end by 2 bases, with 9 bases between. The sequenced CDR3 bases are TGCAGCGTTGATACAGACGACACAGATACG. Its protein is CSVDTDDTDT. The whole CDR3 region reads CSVDTDDTDTQYF.

This clone was recorded many times. Sequencing ends 3 residues short of the CDR3 end; the germline J gene provides the rest. V gene TRBV11-2 combines with J gene TRBJ1-2; tentatively, D is TRBD1 (5 bases). Looked up from germline, CDR1 is SGHAT and CDR2 is FQNNGV. This CDR3 is 13 amino acids long. Trimming removed 3 bases from V and 6 bases from J, with 11 bases in between. The CDR3 bases that were read are TGTGCCAGCAGCTTTCTAGGGGTAGATGGC. Translating gives CASSFLGVDG. The full CDR3 sequence reads CASSFLGVDGYTF.